The 5 T cell receptor beta chains below all came from one sample that was sequenced in a study of patients and donors after allogeneic stem cell transplantation. Using its own MiXCR run on the RT-PCR reads, TCRdb lists one record per CDR3 protein. The repertoire holds around 12,000 distinct CDR3 sequences, with 25% as singletons. Sequencing was carried out using blood, either unsorted or a sorted T cell fraction (not recorded which). These receptors were obtained from a human donor who was either an allogeneic HSCT recipient or a stem cell or donor lymphocyte infusion donor (not recorded which). It is not recorded whose cells these are; they may come from a transplant donor.

In this sample, this clonotype turned up a few times. The rearrangement joins TRBV6-5 to TRBJ1-6; D may be TRBD1 (6 bases). CDR3 size: 13 residues. Germline lookup yields CDR1 MNHEY and CDR2 SVGAGI. Trimming shortened V by 6 bases and J by 9 bases, and 12 bases separated the two germline ends. CDR3 nucleotides: TGTGCCAGCAGCCTACAGGGATCTTCACCCCTCCACTTT. Translation gives CASSLQGSSPLHF.

The V call is TRBV12-3 or TRBV12-4, the J call TRBJ1-6, with 7 bases identical to TRBD1. The CDR3 runs to 14 residues. The trim removed 6 bases at V and 7 bases at J, leaving 6 bases unmatched. As DNA, the CDR3 is TGTGCCAGCAGCCACCGGGACAGAAATTCACCCCTCCACTTT. Amino acid sequence: CASSHRDRNSPLHF.

This clonotype was counted between two and nine times. This chain joins TRBV5-6 and TRBJ1-1, with 8 bases identical to TRBD1. Trimming took 4 bases from V and 0 from J; bases not matched to a gene: 8. The CDR3 runs to 16 residues. Per the germline V gene, CDR1 is SGHDT and CDR2 is YYEEEE. CDR3 nucleotide sequence: TGTGCCAGCAGCCCCAACAGGGGGACAATGAACACTGAAGCTTTCTTT. Its protein product is CASSPNRGTMNTEAFF.

The gene calls are TRBV28 and TRBJ2-1; 10 bases are a match to TRBD2. The V segment lost 2 bases and the J segment 9 bases; nucleotides outside the gene matches: 7. Per germline, CDR1 MDHEN and CDR2 SYDVKM. The CDR3 has 15 residues. The DNA for the CDR3 is TGTGCCAGCAGTTTAGGGCTAGCGGGAGTTACTGAGCAGTTCTTC. Its protein is CASSLGLAGVTEQFF.

This clonotype was found a few times. The chain links TRBV9 to TRBJ2-7; 7 nucleotides agree with TRBD1. The junction had 10 bases not matched to a gene; V was cut back by 7 bases and J by 3 bases. CDR1 is SGDLS, CDR2 YYNGEE, per germline. This CDR3 is 14 amino acids long. This chain's CDR3 is CASVRRGICYEQYF. The CDR3 DNA reads as TGTGCCAGCGTTCGCAGGGGGATTTGCTACGAGCAGTACTTC. Variable domain in full (rest from reference TRBV9 and TRBJ2-7): DSGVTQTPKHLITATGQRVTLRCSPRSGDLSVYWYQQSLDQGLQFLIQYYNGEERAKGNILERFSAQQFPDLHSELNLSSLELGDSALYFCASVRRGICYEQYFGPGTRLTVT.